This entry lists 8 T cell receptor beta chains sequenced from one sample in a study of cytomegalovirus exposure and HLA in healthy donors. 13 Jbeta primers and 60 Vbeta primers were used for the PCR. This table comes from immunoSEQ multiplex PCR, and its TCRdb copy is limited to in-frame clones, with some not included. The sample yields under 200,000 clones, 75% to 90% seen once. Specimen: PBMCs. All receptors derive from a boy between 2 and 15 years old in good health and CMV-seronegative.

A single count supports this clone. The chain couples TRBV5-1 to TRBJ2-3, with TRBD1 as a possible D gene (7 bases). The V gene lost 4 bases and the J gene lost 8 bases, with 11 bases spanning the gap. CDR1 SGHRS and CDR2 YFSETQ come from the germline V gene. The CDR3 length is 12 residues. The CDR3 here is CASSAGGGTQYF. CDR3 DNA: TGCGCCAGCAGCGCAGGGGGAGGTACGCAGTATTTT.

This chain connects TRBV5-6 to TRBJ2-1; 7 nucleotides align to TRBD2. The ends lost 1 base at V and 7 bases at J; junction bases unmatched: 11. CDR3 size: 16 residues. Germline V gene lookup returns CDR1 SGHDT and CDR2 YYEEEE. The DNA of the CDR3 is TGTGCCAGCAGCTTGCTCCGTGCGGGGGTTGGGAATGAGCAGTTCTTC. This codes for CASSLLRAGVGNEQFF.

This sequence joins TRBV27 and TRBJ1-5; 8 bases are a match to TRBD1. The CDR3 is made up of 15 amino acids. Germline CDR1 is MNHEY and CDR2 is SMNVEV (reference sequence). The V segment lost 10 bases and the J segment 0 bases; nucleotides outside the gene matches: 8. CDR3 nucleotides: TGTGCCACCCGGGACAGGAGATATAGCAATCAGCCCCAGCATTTT. This gives the protein CATRDRRYSNQPQHF.

This chain links TRBV19 with TRBJ1-3; perhaps TRBD1 as D (5 bases). Germline values: CDR1 LNHDA, CDR2 SQIVND (reference sequence). This CDR3 spans 14 amino acids. V gave up 5 bases and J gave up 1 base, with 9 bases separating them. CDR3 sequence reads: CASSLGTSGNTIYF. The CDR3 DNA is TGTGCCAGTAGTCTTGGGACTTCTGGAAACACCATATATTTT.

This chain uses TRBV15 with TRBJ2-7, with D maybe TRBD2 (5 bases). The CDR3 sequence is 15 residues long. V was cut by 4 bases and J by 0 bases, with 13 bases left in between. CDR1 and CDR2 (germline): LNHNV, YYDKDF (reference sequence). CDR3 sequence: CATSILPGSSYEQYF. CDR3 nucleotide sequence: TGTGCCACCAGCATTCTCCCGGGGAGCTCCTACGAGCAGTACTTC.

This sequence joins TRBV5-1 and TRBJ2-5; D is unresolved. The ends were cut back, 0 bases at V and 10 bases at J, with 13 bases in the middle. The CDR3 has 13 residues. The V gene's germline CDR1 is SGHRS and CDR2 YFSETQ. CDR3 amino acids: CASSLELVVDQYF. CDR3 nucleotides: TGCGCCAGCAGCTTGGAGCTAGTTGTCGACCAGTACTTC.

This sequence joins TRBV11-2 and TRBJ1-3; D uncertain. This CDR3 has 17 residues. V was trimmed by 5 bases and J by 0 bases, leaving 17 bases between them. Germline V gene lookup returns CDR1 SGHAT and CDR2 FQNNGV. In DNA, the CDR3 is TGTGCCAGCAGCCACCCCCGGCGGGATAGCTCTGGAAACACCATATATTTT. Its protein product is CASSHPRRDSSGNTIYF.

This chain joins TRBV10-3 and TRBJ1-5; 7 bases map to TRBD1. Germline lookup yields CDR1 ENHRY and CDR2 SYGVKD. The V and J ends lost 0 bases and 2 bases, in that order; junction bases with no gene match: 13. CDR3 length: 19 residues. CDR3 sequence reads: CAISESWQGGILGNQPQHF. CDR3 coding DNA: TGTGCCATCAGTGAGTCATGGCAGGGGGGAATTCTTGGCAATCAGCCCCAGCATTTT.